The present entry profiles one T cell receptor (beta chain) with its context. The antigen is unknown. This sample stems from a study of a mutant IDH1 vaccine in newly diagnosed glioma. Study-wide context: Patients received vaccination from 4-6 weeks after radiotherapy alone, or with temozolomide cycles. The treated group averaged around 40 years old and was about 60% male, approximately 38% female.

Study-wide points: Vaccination induced immune responses in approximately 94% of patients.

This sample's time point: week 23, last vaccination. Doses consisted of 300 ug of mutant IDH1 20-mer peptide each, paired with topical imiquimod. The astrocytomas were IDH1-mutant, ATRX-negative, and WHO grade 3 or 4. Sequenced by immunoSEQ multiplex PCR; TCRdb stores in-frame clones only, minus some. The table includes roughly 60,000 clones, about 85% detected once. Sequencing used PBMCs, obtained from a glioma patient whose treatment included an IDH1 peptide vaccine. The sequence was obtained from a man in his thirties or forties with glioma.

This CDR3 is CASTSDRARGTGELFF. The CDR3 region has the DNA TGTGCCAGTACCTCGGACAGGGCCCGGGGCACCGGGGAGCTGTTTTTT. The chain joins TRBV19 to TRBJ2-2; 8 bases are shared with TRBD1. The CDR3 runs 16 residues. Trimming cost V 7 bases and J 4 bases; bases outside gene matches: 11. CDR1 and CDR2 from the germline V gene are LNHDA and SQIVND (reference sequence).